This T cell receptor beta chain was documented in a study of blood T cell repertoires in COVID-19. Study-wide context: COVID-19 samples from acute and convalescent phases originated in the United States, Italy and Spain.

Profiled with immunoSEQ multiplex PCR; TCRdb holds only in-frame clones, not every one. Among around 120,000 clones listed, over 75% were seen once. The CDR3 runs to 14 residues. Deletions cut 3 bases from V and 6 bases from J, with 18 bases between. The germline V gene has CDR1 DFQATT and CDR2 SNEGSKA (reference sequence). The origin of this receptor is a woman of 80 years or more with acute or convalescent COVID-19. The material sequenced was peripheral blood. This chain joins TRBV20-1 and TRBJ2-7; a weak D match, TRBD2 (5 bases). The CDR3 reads CSASATDPAGEQYF. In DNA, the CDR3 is TGCAGTGCTAGTGCAACGGATCCTGCGGGCGAGCAGTACTTC.